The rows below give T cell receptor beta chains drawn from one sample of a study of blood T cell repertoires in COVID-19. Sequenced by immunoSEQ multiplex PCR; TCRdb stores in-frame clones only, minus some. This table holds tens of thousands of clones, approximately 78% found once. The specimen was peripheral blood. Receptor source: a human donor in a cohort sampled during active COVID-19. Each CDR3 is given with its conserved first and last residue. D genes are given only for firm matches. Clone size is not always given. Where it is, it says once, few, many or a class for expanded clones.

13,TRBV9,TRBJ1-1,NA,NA,TGTGCCAGCAGCGTTATGTTTAGCACTGAAGCTTTCTTT,CASSVMFSTEAFF
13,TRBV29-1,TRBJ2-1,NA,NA,TGCAGCGTTGGGGGGGTTTCCTACAATGAGCAGTTCTTC,CSVGGVSYNEQFF
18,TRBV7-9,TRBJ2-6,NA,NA,TGTGCCAGCAGCACCGCGGGAATCGCCTATTCTGGGGCCAACGTCCTGACTTTC,CASSTAGIAYSGANVLTF
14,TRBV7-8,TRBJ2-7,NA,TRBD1,TGTGCCAGCAGCTTAATCAGGGGGCAGTACGAGCAGTACTTC,CASSLIRGQYEQYF
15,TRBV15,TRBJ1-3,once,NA,TGTGCCACCAGTAGGCATGGGCCCTCTGGAAACACCATATATTTT,CATSRHGPSGNTIYF
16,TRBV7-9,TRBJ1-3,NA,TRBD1,TGTGCCAGCAGCTCCTGGGACAGGGGGCAGGGAAACACCATATATTTT,CASSSWDRGQGNTIYF
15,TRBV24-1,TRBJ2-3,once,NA,TGTGCCACCAGGGGTAGACAGACTAGCACAGATACGCAGTATTTT,CATRGRQTSTDTQYF
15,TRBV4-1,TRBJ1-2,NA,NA,TGCGCCAGCAGCCAAGCCAAGGACAGTATCTATGGCTACACCTTC,CASSQAKDSIYGYTF
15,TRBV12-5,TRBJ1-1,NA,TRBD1,TGTGCTAGTGGTACCCCGGGACAGACGAACACTGAAGCTTTCTTT,CASGTPGQTNTEAFF
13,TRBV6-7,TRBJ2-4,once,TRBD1,TGTGCCAGCAGTTGGACAGGGCAAAACATTCAGTACTTC,CASSWTGQNIQYF
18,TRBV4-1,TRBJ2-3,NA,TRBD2,TGCGCCAGCAGCCAAGATCGGGGGGGCCTAGGCACCACAGATACGCAGTATTTT,CASSQDRGGLGTTDTQYF
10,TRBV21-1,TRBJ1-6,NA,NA,TGTGCCAGCCGCAAGGACAGCCGACACTTT,CASRKDSRHF
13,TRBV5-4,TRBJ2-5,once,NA,TGTGCCACCTCGTATTACCGCGGAGAGACCCAGTACTTC,CATSYYRGETQYF
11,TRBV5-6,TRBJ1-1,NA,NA,TGTGCCAGCAGCCTCCCCCCCGGAGCTTTCTTT,CASSLPPGAFF
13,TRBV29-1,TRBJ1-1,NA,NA,TGCAGCGTTGTTCAGAGGGCAGGCACTGAAGCTTTCTTT,CSVVQRAGTEAFF
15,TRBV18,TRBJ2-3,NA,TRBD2,TGTGCCAGCTCACCATCGACTAGCGCCACAGATACGCAGTATTTT,CASSPSTSATDTQYF
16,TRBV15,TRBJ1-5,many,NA,TGTGCCACCAGCAGAGCTTTACAAGGGGTGGATCAGCCCCAGCATTTT,CATSRALQGVDQPQHF
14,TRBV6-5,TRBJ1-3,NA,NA,TGTGCCAGCAGTTTCAGGGGCTATGGAAACACCATATATTTT,CASSFRGYGNTIYF
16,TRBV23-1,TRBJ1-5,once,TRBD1,TGCGCCAGCAGTCAAACGGGACAGGGGAGCAATCAGCCCCAGCATTTT,CASSQTGQGSNQPQHF
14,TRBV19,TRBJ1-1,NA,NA,TGTGCCAGTAGCCCGGTAGAGGGGAACACTGAAGCTTTCTTT,CASSPVEGNTEAFF
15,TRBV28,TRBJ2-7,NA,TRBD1,TGTGCCAGCAGTTGGGGGACAGGGTGGTCCTACGAGCAGTACTTC,CASSWGTGWSYEQYF
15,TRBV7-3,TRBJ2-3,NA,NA,TGTGCCAGCAGCCACCGGGTCCCGGAGGAAGATACGCAGTATTTT,CASSHRVPEEDTQYF
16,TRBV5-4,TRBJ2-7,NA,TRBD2,TGTGCCAGCAGCTCACGGCTGCGGGGGGGTATCCACGAGCAGTACTTC,CASSSRLRGGIHEQYF
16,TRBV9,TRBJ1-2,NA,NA,TGTGCCAGCAGCCCGGCGGGCGGACAGCCTAACTATGGCTACACCTTC,CASSPAGGQPNYGYTF
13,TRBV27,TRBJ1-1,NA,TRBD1,TGTGCCAGCAGTTTCGTAGGGACAGGGGGAGCTTTCTTT,CASSFVGTGGAFF
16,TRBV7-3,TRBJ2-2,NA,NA,TGTGCCAGCAGCCCCTTCGGGGGGCCGAACACCGGGGAGCTGTTTTTT,CASSPFGGPNTGELFF
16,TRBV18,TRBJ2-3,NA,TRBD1,TGTGCCAGCTCACGCTTCCCAGGGGGTGGCGCAGATACGCAGTATTTT,CASSRFPGGGADTQYF
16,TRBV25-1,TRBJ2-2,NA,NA,TGTGCCAGCAGTGACGGAGGATTCGCGAACACCGGGGAGCTGTTTTTT,CASSDGGFANTGELFF
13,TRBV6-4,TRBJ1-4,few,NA,TGTGCCAGCAGTCCACGTGGTAGCCCAAAACTGTTTTTT,CASSPRGSPKLFF
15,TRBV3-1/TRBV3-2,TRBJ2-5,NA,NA,TGTGCCAGCAGCCAAGAGGGGGCCAATAGCGGGCGTCATTACTTC,CASSQEGANSGRHYF
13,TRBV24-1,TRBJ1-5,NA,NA,TGTGCCACCAGTGAAACAACCGGGGGGCCCCAGCATTTT,CATSETTGGPQHF
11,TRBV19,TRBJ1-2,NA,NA,TGTGCCAGTAACCAGGGAGGCGGCTACACCTTC,CASNQGGGYTF
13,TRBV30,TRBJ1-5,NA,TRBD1,TGTGCCTGGACCAGGGACAGACAAGGGCCCCAGCATTTT,CAWTRDRQGPQHF
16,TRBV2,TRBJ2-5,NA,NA,TGTGCCAGCACCCGAAGTGCGGGGAGGTCGGGGGAGACCCAGTACTTC,CASTRSAGRSGETQYF
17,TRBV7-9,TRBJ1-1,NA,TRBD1,TGTGCCAGCAGCTTAAACCCGGGACAGGGCCCGAACACTGAAGCTTTCTTT,CASSLNPGQGPNTEAFF
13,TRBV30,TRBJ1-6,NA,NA,TGTGCCTGGAGTGCCGGCGGTAATTCACCCCTCCACTTT,CAWSAGGNSPLHF
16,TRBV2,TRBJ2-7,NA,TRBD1,TGTGCCAGCAGTGAAGAAACCGGGACAGGTTTCCGCGAGCAGTACTTC,CASSEETGTGFREQYF
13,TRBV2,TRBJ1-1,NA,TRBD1,TGTGCCAGCAGTCGACAGGGGAGCACTGAAGCTTTCTTT,CASSRQGSTEAFF
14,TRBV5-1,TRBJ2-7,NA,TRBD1,TGCGCCAGCAGCTTTATCCAGGGGGCTTACGAGCAGTACTTC,CASSFIQGAYEQYF
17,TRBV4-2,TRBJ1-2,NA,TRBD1,TGTGCCAGCAGCCCTACGGGACAGGGTGGCCGGGGCAGAGGCTACACCTTC,CASSPTGQGGRGRGYTF
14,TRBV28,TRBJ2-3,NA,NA,TGTGCCAGCAGTTTAAATGGCCTGAAGGATACGCAGTATTTT,CASSLNGLKDTQYF
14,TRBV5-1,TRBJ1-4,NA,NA,TGCGCCAGCAGCCCCCGACAGGATAATGAAAAACTGTTTTTT,CASSPRQDNEKLFF
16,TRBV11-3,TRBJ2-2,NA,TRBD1,TGTGCCAGCAGCCCAGGGACAGGGGGGAACACCGGGGAGCTGTTTTTT,CASSPGTGGNTGELFF
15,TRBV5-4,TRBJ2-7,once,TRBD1,TGTGCCAGCAGCCGCGACCGGGACAGGCCCTACGAGCAGTACTTC,CASSRDRDRPYEQYF
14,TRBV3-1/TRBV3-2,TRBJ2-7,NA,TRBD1,TGTGCCAGCAGTGCCGGGACAGGGTTTTCCGAGCAGTACTTC,CASSAGTGFSEQYF
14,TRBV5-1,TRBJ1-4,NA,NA,TGCGCCAGCAGCAGACTGTCAACTAATGAAAAACTGTTTTTT,CASSRLSTNEKLFF
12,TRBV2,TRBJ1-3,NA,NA,TGTGCCAGCAGTTCGTTGGGAAACACCATATATTTT,CASSSLGNTIYF
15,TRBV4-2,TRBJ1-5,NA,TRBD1,TGTGCCAGCAGCCAGTTTTACAGGGGAGATCAGCCCCAGCATTTT,CASSQFYRGDQPQHF
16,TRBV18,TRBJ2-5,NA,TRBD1,TGTGCCAGCTCACCGGGGGACAGCTACTACCAAGAGACCCAGTACTTC,CASSPGDSYYQETQYF
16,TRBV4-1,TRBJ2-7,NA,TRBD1,TGCGCCAGCAGCCAAGATCAGGGACAGGGCAGCTACGAGCAGTACTTC,CASSQDQGQGSYEQYF
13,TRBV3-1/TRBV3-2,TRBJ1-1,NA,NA,TGTGCCAGCAGCCAAGCGGGGGGGACCGAAGCTTTCTTT,CASSQAGGTEAFF